This is a list of T cell receptor beta chains from one sample in a study of T cells in Graves' hyperthyroidism and ophthalmopathy. Using its own MiXCR run on the multiplex PCR reads, TCRdb lists one record per CDR3 protein. The table lists approximately 520,000 distinct CDR3 sequences, about a fifth of them singletons, with more than 20% in the top ten. Sequenced input: blood. The receptors shown here come from a man aged 18 to 30 with Graves' hyperthyroidism. CDR3s include the opening cysteine and the closing phenylalanine or tryptophan. D genes are given only for firm matches. The size of a clone is reported for some rows only, either as once, few or many, or as a class for expanded clones.

V gene,clone size,J gene,D gene,CDR3 DNA,CDR3 protein
TRBV2,many,TRBJ2-7,NA,TGTGCCAGCAGTGAAGCGCTCAAATACGAGCAGTACTTC,CASSEALKYEQYF
TRBV11-1,NA,TRBJ2-7,TRBD2,TGTGCCAGCAACCCGGGACTAGCGGGGGCCCAGGGTCCCTACGAGCAGTACTTC,CASNPGLAGAQGPYEQYF
TRBV28,few,TRBJ2-3,NA,TGTGCCAGCAGTCCGATCCCCGAGCAGGGCTTGACAGATACGCAGTATTTT,CASSPIPEQGLTDTQYF
TRBV5-1,many,TRBJ2-2,NA,TGTGCCAGCAGCTCCTCGAACACCGGGGAGCTGTTTTTT,CASSSSNTGELFF
TRBV5-4,NA,TRBJ1-1,NA,TGTGCCAGCAGCAACCACCCCCAAGGGAGGAACACTGAAGCTTTCTTT,CASSNHPQGRNTEAFF
TRBV11-2,few,TRBJ1-2,NA,TGTGCCAGCAGGTCGTCGAAAGGCAGCTCCTCCTATGGCTACACCTTC,CASRSSKGSSSYGYTF
TRBV6-5,NA,TRBJ1-1,NA,TGTGCCAGCAGTTACTCGAATTTACGGGGAAACACTGAAGCTTTCTTT,CASSYSNLRGNTEAFF
TRBV4-1,many,TRBJ1-5,NA,TGCGCCAGCAGCCAAGAATACAGGGATGGTCAGCCCCAGCATTTT,CASSQEYRDGQPQHF
TRBV28,many,TRBJ1-5,NA,TGTGCCAGCAGTACCCAGGGACTGGGAGATCAGCCCCAGCATTTT,CASSTQGLGDQPQHF
TRBV6-1,few,TRBJ2-7,TRBD1,TGTGCCAGCAGAGGGACAGGGAAAAAAAGGGAGCAGTACTTC,CASRGTGKKREQYF
TRBV19,many,TRBJ1-2,NA,TGTGCCAGTAGTATAGGACAAGATGGCTACACCTTC,CASSIGQDGYTF
TRBV28,NA,TRBJ2-3,NA,TGTGCCAACAGTTTAATAAGGGACAATCAGCCCCAGTATTTT,CANSLIRDNQPQYF
TRBV27,many,TRBJ2-7,NA,TGTGCCAGCAGTACTCTTGTCAACGGTTACGAGCAGTACTTC,CASSTLVNGYEQYF
TRBV2,NA,TRBJ2-3,NA,TGTGCCAGCAGTGAAGGAGGACTCGGTGGAGATACGCAGTATTTT,CASSEGGLGGDTQYF
TRBV27,few,TRBJ1-1,TRBD1,TGTGCCAGCAGCCCGGACAGGCAGTGGGCCCAGAACACTGAAGCTTTCTTT,CASSPDRQWAQNTEAFF
TRBV12-3/TRBV12-4,few,TRBJ1-1,NA,TGTGCCAGCAGGCCAATCCTTGGCACTGAAGCTTTCTTT,CASRPILGTEAFF
TRBV28,many,TRBJ1-1,NA,TGTGCCAGCAGTTTAATGGGGGGAGCTATGAACACTGAAGCTTTCTTT,CASSLMGGAMNTEAFF
TRBV20-1,many,TRBJ1-5,NA,TGCAGTGTAGTGGGGGCAGTCAATCAGCCCCAGCATTTT,CSVVGAVNQPQHF
TRBV6-5,many,TRBJ2-5,NA,TGTGCCAGCAGTTACAACACCCATCCAAAGACCCAGTACTTC,CASSYNTHPKTQYF
TRBV2,many,TRBJ2-5,NA,TGTGCCAGCGCGGTGTGGGAGACCCAGTACTTC,CASAVWETQYF
TRBV20-1,many,TRBJ1-2,NA,TGCAGTGCTAGAGATGCCCAGACAACTGGCTACACCTTC,CSARDAQTTGYTF
TRBV20-1,many,TRBJ1-1,NA,TGCAGTGCTAACACCCCGAACACTGAAGCTTTCTTT,CSANTPNTEAFF
TRBV10-3,many,TRBJ2-5,NA,TGTGCCCACGGGCCTCCAGAGACCCAGTACTTC,CAHGPPETQYF
TRBV29-1,many,TRBJ2-5,NA,TGCAGCGTTGGGACCGAACTCGTGGCCCAGTACTTC,CSVGTELVAQYF
TRBV20-1,many,TRBJ2-7,NA,TGCAGTGCTAGAGATTTATCGCCCACCGGGCCCTCCTACGAGCAGTACTTC,CSARDLSPTGPSYEQYF
TRBV7-9,many,TRBJ1-2,TRBD1,TGTGCCAGCAGCCGTCCCGGGACAGGGCTAAACTATGGCTACACCTTC,CASSRPGTGLNYGYTF
TRBV5-5,many,TRBJ1-3,NA,TGTGCCAGCAGCTCGACTTCCACAGGGTCTGGAAACACCATATATTTT,CASSSTSTGSGNTIYF
TRBV19,many,TRBJ1-2,NA,TGTGCCAGTAGTCTCCGGGCCCGAGCAGCTAACTATGGCTACACCTTC,CASSLRARAANYGYTF
TRBV12-3/TRBV12-4,many,TRBJ1-1,NA,TGTGCCAGCAGTTTATCTAAGGGCAGCACTGAAGCTTTCTTT,CASSLSKGSTEAFF
TRBV20-1,NA,TRBJ2-5,NA,TGCAGTGCTCTAAACCCGAGGAGAGAGGGGGGGCCGTTGGGGACCCAGTACTTC,CSALNPRREGGPLGTQYF
TRBV7-9,few,TRBJ1-1,NA,TGTGCCAGCGGCTCCCACTCTGGGGGAAACACTGAAGCTTTCTTT,CASGSHSGGNTEAFF
TRBV12-3/TRBV12-4,NA,TRBJ2-3,TRBD2,TGTGCCAGCAGTTTTCGTGGACTAGTGATTGATACGCAGTATTTT,CASSFRGLVIDTQYF
TRBV2,many,TRBJ1-5,NA,TGTGCCAGCAGTGACAGGAGAAGGAGTCAGCCCCAGCATTTT,CASSDRRRSQPQHF
TRBV4-1,NA,TRBJ2-7,TRBD1,TGCGCCAGCAGCCACCCCCGCGACAGGGGGTTTGGCGAGCAGTACTTC,CASSHPRDRGFGEQYF
TRBV28,NA,TRBJ2-5,NA,TGTGCCAGCAGGCCCCTGAGCAGGGGCCCAGAGACCCAGTACTTC,CASRPLSRGPETQYF
TRBV2,NA,TRBJ1-2,NA,TGTGCCAGCAGAGGGACCGGGAGCTACACCTTC,CASRGTGSYTF
TRBV20-1,few,TRBJ2-5,NA,TGCAGTGCTAGAGCTGGGTCAGGTCCCGGGGAGACCCAGTACTTC,CSARAGSGPGETQYF
TRBV6-5,many,TRBJ1-2,TRBD1,TGTGCCAGCAGTTACTCTCCGGGACAGGGATTTGGCTACACCTTC,CASSYSPGQGFGYTF
TRBV11-1,few,TRBJ2-7,NA,TGTGCCAGCAGCTTAGGGGGGACGGGGATCATGGTATACTACGAGCAGTACTTC,CASSLGGTGIMVYYEQYF
TRBV6-1,NA,TRBJ2-7,NA,TGTGCCAGCACTGAAGACACCGATCAGTACTTC,CASTEDTDQYF